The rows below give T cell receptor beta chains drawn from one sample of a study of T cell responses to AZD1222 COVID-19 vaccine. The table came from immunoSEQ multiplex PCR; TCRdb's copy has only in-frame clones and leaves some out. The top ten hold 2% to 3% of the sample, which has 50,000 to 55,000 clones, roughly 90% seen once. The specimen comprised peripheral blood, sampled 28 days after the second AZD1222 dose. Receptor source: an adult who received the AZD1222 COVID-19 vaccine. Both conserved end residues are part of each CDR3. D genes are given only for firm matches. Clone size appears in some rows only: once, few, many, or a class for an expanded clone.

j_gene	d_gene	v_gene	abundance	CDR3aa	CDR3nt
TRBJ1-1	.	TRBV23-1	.	CASSLVTEAFF	TGCGCCAGCAGTCTGGTAACGGAAGCTTTCTTT
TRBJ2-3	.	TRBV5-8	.	CASSPRGSTDTQYF	TGTGCCAGCAGCCCTCGGGGCAGCACAGATACGCAGTATTTT
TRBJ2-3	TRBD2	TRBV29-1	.	CSVDPSGSSTDTQYF	TGCAGCGTTGATCCCAGCGGGAGTAGCACAGATACGCAGTATTTT
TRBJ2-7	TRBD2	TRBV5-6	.	CASSTGLAGVSYEQYF	TGTGCCAGCAGCACGGGACTAGCGGGAGTCTCCTACGAGCAGTACTTC
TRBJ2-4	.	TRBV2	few	CASSEGSIAKNIQYF	TGTGCCAGCAGTGAGGGCAGTATAGCCAAAAACATTCAGTACTTC
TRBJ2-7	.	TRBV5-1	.	CASSSSPFSSYEQYF	TGCGCCAGCAGCTCTAGTCCCTTCTCCTCCTACGAGCAGTACTTC
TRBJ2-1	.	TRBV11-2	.	CASSLDVHEQFF	TGTGCCAGCAGCTTAGATGTCCATGAGCAGTTCTTC
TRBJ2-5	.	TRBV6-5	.	CASSPGETQYF	TGTGCCAGCAGTCCCGGGGAGACCCAGTACTTC
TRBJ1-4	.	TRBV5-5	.	CASSLEGGQVYEKLFF	TGTGCCAGCAGCTTGGAAGGAGGTCAGGTGTACGAAAAACTGTTTTTT
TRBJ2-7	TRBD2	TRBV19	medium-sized	CASSIDSGGSYEQYF	TGTGCCAGTAGTATAGACAGCGGGGGCTCCTACGAGCAGTACTTC
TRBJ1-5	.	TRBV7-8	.	CASSLDRFSNQPQHF	TGTGCCAGCAGCCTAGACAGGTTTAGCAATCAGCCCCAGCATTTT
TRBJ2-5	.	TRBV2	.	CASSPTVIGETQYF	TGTGCCAGCAGTCCGACAGTTATCGGGGAGACCCAGTACTTC
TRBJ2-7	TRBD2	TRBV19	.	CASSISGSHSYEQYF	TGTGCCAGTAGTATAAGCGGGAGCCATTCCTACGAGCAGTACTTC
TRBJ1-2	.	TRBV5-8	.	CASSLAGGRYGYTF	TGTGCCAGCAGCTTGGCCGGGGGGCGCTATGGCTACACCTTC
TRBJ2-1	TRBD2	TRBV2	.	CASSIPGLAPNEQFF	TGTGCCAGCAGTATACCGGGACTAGCTCCCAATGAGCAGTTCTTC
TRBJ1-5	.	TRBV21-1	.	CASSSQPGLRIRNQPQHF	TGTGCCAGCAGCTCCCAACCGGGTCTCCGGATACGGAATCAGCCCCAGCATTTT
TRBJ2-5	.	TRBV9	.	CASSVGLQETQYF	TGTGCCAGCAGCGTAGGACTCCAAGAGACCCAGTACTTC
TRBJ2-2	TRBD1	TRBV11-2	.	CASSPTGGNTGELFF	TGTGCCAGCAGCCCGACAGGGGGGAACACCGGGGAGCTGTTTTTT
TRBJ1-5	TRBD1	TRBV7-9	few	CASSFTPKGQANQPQHF	TGTGCCAGCAGCTTCACCCCCAAAGGACAGGCCAATCAGCCCCAGCATTTT
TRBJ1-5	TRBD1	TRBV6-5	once	CASSLDRGNQPQHF	TGTGCCAGCAGCCTCGACAGGGGCAATCAGCCCCAGCATTTT
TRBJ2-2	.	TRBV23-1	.	CASSQSEEGAKVGELFF	TGCGCCAGCAGTCAATCAGAGGAGGGGGCAAAAGTCGGGGAGCTGTTTTTT
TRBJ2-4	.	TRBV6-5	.	CASSPRWGDGIQYF	TGTGCCAGCAGTCCCCGATGGGGCGACGGCATTCAGTACTTC
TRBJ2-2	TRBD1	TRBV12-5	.	CASGLDRGEGGELFF	TGTGCTAGTGGCCTTGACAGGGGAGAAGGCGGGGAGCTGTTTTTT